Listed below are T cell receptor beta chains from one sample, sequenced in a study of blood T cell repertoires in COVID-19. This table comes from immunoSEQ multiplex PCR, and its TCRdb copy is limited to in-frame clones, with some not included. The table has about 250,000 clones, nearly 90% seen once; the top ten hold 4% to 5%. Sequencing was done on a sample of peripheral blood. These receptors all come from a woman between 40 and 55 years old who had recovered from COVID-19. Each CDR3 is given with its conserved first and last residue. The D gene is left open where the match is weak. Clone size is not always given. Where it is, it says once, few, many or a class for expanded clones.

abundance	d_gene	v_gene	j_gene	CDR3aa	CDR3nt
-	-	TRBV5-1	TRBJ2-1	CASRKNEGNEQFF	TGCGCCAGCAGAAAGAACGAGGGCAATGAGCAGTTCTTC
-	-	TRBV5-1	TRBJ2-3	CASSLQGGGAADTQYF	TGCGCCAGCAGCTTGCAGGGGGGCGGGGCGGCAGATACGCAGTATTTT
-	-	TRBV7-2	TRBJ2-3	CASSLGSRDTQYF	TGTGCCAGCAGCTTAGGTAGCAGAGATACGCAGTATTTT
-	TRBD1	TRBV6-5	TRBJ2-7	CASSSPGQGIGEQYF	TGTGCCAGCAGTTCACCGGGACAGGGGATCGGCGAGCAGTACTTC
-	-	TRBV5-4	TRBJ1-1	CASSPQNTEAFF	TGTGCCAGCAGCCCACAAAACACTGAAGCTTTCTTT
-	-	TRBV4-2	TRBJ2-5	CASSQDPGQETQYF	TGTGCCAGCAGCCAAGACCCGGGGCAAGAGACCCAGTACTTC
once	TRBD2	TRBV7-2	TRBJ2-3	CASSMAGGRDTQYF	TGTGCCAGCTCTATGGCGGGAGGCCGAGATACGCAGTATTTT
-	-	TRBV12-2	TRBJ2-2	CASRCYPGELFF	TGTGCAAGTCGATGCTATCCCGGGGAGCTGTTTTTT
-	-	TRBV28	TRBJ2-2	CASSLGVNPGGTWSGELFF	TGTGCCAGCAGTTTGGGGGTCAACCCGGGGGGCACCTGGTCCGGGGAGCTGTTTTTT
-	-	TRBV6-6	TRBJ1-2	CASSYTSVYYGYTF	TGTGCCAGCAGTTATACCTCGGTTTACTATGGCTACACCTTC
-	-	TRBV2	TRBJ2-3	CASSDESDTQYF	TGTGCCAGCAGTGACGAGTCAGATACGCAGTATTTT
-	-	TRBV18	TRBJ2-7	CASSPTETYEQYF	TGTGCCAGCTCACCAACAGAGACCTACGAGCAGTACTTC
-	-	TRBV18	TRBJ2-3	CASSLRVGDTQYF	TGTGCCAGCTCATTGCGGGTTGGAGATACGCAGTATTTT
-	-	TRBV6-5	TRBJ1-5	CASSRAGDPRQPQHF	TGTGCCAGCAGTCGGGCAGGGGATCCCAGACAGCCCCAGCATTTT
-	TRBD1	TRBV19	TRBJ1-4	CASSIDRDSQTTNEKLFF	TGTGCCAGTAGTATCGACAGGGATTCCCAAACAACTAATGAAAAACTGTTTTTT
-	-	TRBV5-6	TRBJ2-7	CASSTRNYEQYF	TGTGCCAGCAGCACTCGAAACTACGAGCAGTACTTC
-	-	TRBV20-1	TRBJ1-3	CSAEAGYTIYF	TGCAGTGCCGAAGCGGGGTACACCATATATTTT
once	-	TRBV4-1	TRBJ1-1	CASRPTPLLSRGNTEAFF	TGCGCCAGCAGACCGACACCTCTTTTAAGCAGGGGGAACACTGAAGCTTTCTTT
-	TRBD2	TRBV9	TRBJ2-3	CASSPSGSPTDTQYF	TGTGCCAGCAGCCCTAGCGGGAGCCCCACAGATACGCAGTATTTT
-	TRBD1	TRBV10-1	TRBJ1-1	CASSAGQGLNTEAFF	TGCGCCAGCAGTGCAGGACAGGGCCTGAACACTGAAGCTTTCTTT
-	-	TRBV5-4	TRBJ2-3	CASSLARGTDTQYF	TGTGCCAGCAGCTTGGCCCGGGGCACAGATACGCAGTATTTT
-	-	TRBV7-9	TRBJ1-1	CASSLAIGRTEIEAFF	TGTGCCAGCAGCTTAGCCATAGGAAGGACAGAGATCGAAGCTTTCTTT
-	-	TRBV28	TRBJ1-5	CASSGNQPQHF	TGTGCCAGCAGCGGGAATCAGCCCCAGCATTTT
once	TRBD1	TRBV7-2	TRBJ1-5	CASTGQGGQPQHF	TGTGCCAGCACCGGGCAGGGGGGCCAGCCCCAGCATTTT
-	-	TRBV4-3	TRBJ2-5	CASSQDGGKMQTQYF	TGCGCCAGCAGCCAAGATGGGGGCAAAATGCAGACCCAGTACTTC
-	TRBD1	TRBV12-3/TRBV12-4	TRBJ2-7	CASRDRGRVRQYF	TGTGCCAGCAGAGACAGGGGGCGGGTCCGCCAGTACTTC
-	-	TRBV12-3/TRBV12-4	TRBJ1-2	CASRGPHPGYTF	TGTGCCAGCCGTGGCCCCCACCCCGGCTACACCTTC
-	TRBD2	TRBV5-5	TRBJ2-5	CASSLGLAISETQYF	TGTGCCAGCAGCTTGGGACTAGCGATCTCTGAGACCCAGTACTTC
-	TRBD1	TRBV3-1/TRBV3-2	TRBJ1-2	CASSQLPMTGSYGYTF	TGTGCCAGCAGCCAGTTACCCATGACAGGGAGCTATGGCTACACCTTC
-	TRBD2	TRBV11-3	TRBJ2-4	CASSLWLGSGSDKNIQYF	TGTGCCAGCAGCTTATGGTTGGGTAGCGGGTCTGACAAAAACATTCAGTACTTC
-	-	TRBV18	TRBJ2-3	CASSLGQFSSTDTQYF	TGTGCCAGCTCACTTGGACAGTTCTCTAGCACAGATACGCAGTATTTT
-	TRBD2	TRBV11-3	TRBJ2-3	CASSFLAGGRSDTQYF	TGTGCCAGCAGCTTCCTAGCGGGAGGGCGTTCAGATACGCAGTATTTT
-	TRBD2	TRBV7-3	TRBJ2-3	CASSSTGLADTQYF	TGTGCCAGCAGCTCCACGGGACTAGCCGATACGCAGTATTTT
-	-	TRBV5-1	TRBJ2-5	CASAELETQYF	TGCGCCAGCGCGGAGTTGGAGACCCAGTACTTC
-	TRBD2	TRBV5-1	TRBJ2-5	CASSFGTSGYQETQYF	TGCGCCAGCAGTTTTGGGACTAGCGGATACCAAGAGACCCAGTACTTC
-	TRBD1	TRBV5-1	TRBJ1-5	CASSLLGQSNQPQHF	TGCGCCAGCAGCTTGTTGGGACAGTCCAATCAGCCCCAGCATTTT
-	TRBD1	TRBV5-1	TRBJ1-4	CASSPRDSRNEKLFF	TGCGCCAGCAGCCCAAGGGACAGCCGTAATGAAAAACTGTTTTTT
-	TRBD2	TRBV19	TRBJ2-7	CASSIQPSGPYEQYF	TGTGCCAGTAGTATTCAGCCTAGCGGGCCCTACGAGCAGTACTTC
-	TRBD1	TRBV10-2	TRBJ2-2	CATKGQGGTGELFF	TGCGCCACCAAGGGACAGGGAGGCACCGGGGAGCTGTTTTTT
-	TRBD2	TRBV12-5	TRBJ2-3	CASGLGGTRPDTQYF	TGTGCTAGTGGTTTGGGTGGGACTAGACCAGATACGCAGTATTTT
-	-	TRBV4-1	TRBJ1-2	CASSQVVSNYGYTF	TGCGCCAGCAGCCAAGTCGTATCTAACTATGGCTACACCTTC
-	-	TRBV19	TRBJ1-2	CASSISGQNGYTF	TGTGCCAGTAGTATATCGGGTCAGAATGGCTACACCTTC
-	-	TRBV9	TRBJ2-5	CASSPREGAKETQYF	TGTGCCAGCAGCCCCCGGGAGGGGGCGAAAGAGACCCAGTACTTC
-	TRBD2	TRBV13	TRBJ2-2	CASSLGLAGGGTGELFF	TGTGCCAGCAGCTTGGGACTAGCGGGAGGTGGAACCGGGGAGCTGTTTTTT
-	TRBD1	TRBV12-5	TRBJ1-4	CASALGQGNEKLFF	TGTGCTAGTGCGCTGGGACAGGGAAATGAAAAACTGTTTTTT
-	-	TRBV6-1	TRBJ2-3	CASSETPLLTGLHADTQYF	TGTGCCAGCAGTGAAACCCCACTTCTGACAGGCCTTCACGCAGATACGCAGTATTTT
-	-	TRBV2	TRBJ1-1	CASSDIADTEAFF	TGTGCCAGCAGTGATATAGCCGACACTGAAGCTTTCTTT
-	-	TRBV30	TRBJ1-5	CAWSVPDSTGNQPQHF	TGTGCCTGGAGTGTACCCGACAGTACCGGCAATCAGCCCCAGCATTTT
-	TRBD2	TRBV30	TRBJ2-1	CARGTNNEQFF	TGTGCCCGAGGGACTAACAATGAGCAGTTCTTC
once	-	TRBV3-1/TRBV3-2	TRBJ1-4	CASSQRATNEKLFF	TGTGCCAGCAGTCAGCGTGCAACTAATGAAAAACTGTTTTTT
-	-	TRBV9	TRBJ2-1	CASSVGGGEQFF	TGTGCCAGCAGCGTAGGAGGTGGCGAGCAGTTCTTC
few	-	TRBV4-1	TRBJ1-6	CASSRSRESLHF	TGCGCCAGCAGCCGTAGCAGGGAATCCCTCCACTTT
-	-	TRBV12-3/TRBV12-4	TRBJ1-5	CASREQANQPQHF	TGTGCCAGCAGGGAACAGGCCAATCAGCCCCAGCATTTT
few	-	TRBV6-1	TRBJ2-7	CASSEWSLTSYEQYF	TGTGCCAGCAGTGAATGGTCGTTAACTTCCTACGAGCAGTACTTC
-	-	TRBV2	TRBJ1-6	CASSGQGVNNSPLHF	TGTGCCAGCAGTGGGCAGGGTGTTAACAATTCACCCCTCCACTTT